The 28 T cell receptor beta chains presented below share a single source sample, sequenced in a study of T cells in Graves' hyperthyroidism and ophthalmopathy. From RNA transcripts, TCR beta CDR3 regions were amplified. Primed by the HTBI set, a first-round RT-PCR was run on the TCR CDR3. MiXCR, applied by TCRdb to the multiplex PCR reads, yields one record per CDR3 protein. This table holds more than 300,000 distinct CDR3 sequences, around 13% found once. Input material: blood. These receptors were obtained from a woman aged 25 to 39 with Graves' hyperthyroidism.

This clonotype was counted only a few times. This sequence joins TRBV5-4 and TRBJ1-1; tentative D call: TRBD1 (6 bases). Germline CDR1 SGHNT, CDR2 YYREEE (reference sequence). Trimming took 4 bases from V and 5 from J, leaving 15 bases between them. The CDR3 sequence is 14 residues long. The chain's CDR3 is CASSGTGLNTEAFF. In DNA form, the CDR3 reads TGTGCCAGCAGCGGAACAGGGCTTAATACTGAAGCTTTCTTT.

In its sample, this clonotype was seen many times. The chain recombines TRBV3-1 with TRBJ2-1, with 9 bases lining up with TRBD1. V was pared by 1 base and J by 15 bases, with 4 bases of the junction left unmatched. Germline CDR1 is LGHDT and CDR2 is YNNKEL (reference sequence). This CDR3 has 12 amino acids. This CDR3 is CASSQGGTGSFF. In DNA form, the CDR3 reads TGTGCCAGCAGCCAAGGCGGGACAGGGTCGTTCTTC.

This clonotype was seen repeatedly, ten times or more. V is TRBV2 and J is TRBJ2-5; 7 nucleotides align to TRBD1. CDR1 and CDR2 from the germline V gene are SNHLY and FYNNEI. CDR3 size: 13 residues. Losses at the gene ends were 4 bases for V and 5 bases for J; bases not matched to a gene: 4. CDR3 DNA sequence: TGTGCCAGCAGTGTTCAGGGGGTGGAGACCCAGTACTTC. Amino acid sequence: CASSVQGVETQYF.

In its sample, this clonotype was seen many times. V gene TRBV7-3 combines with J gene TRBJ2-3; possible D gene TRBD1, 6 bases. V lost 5 bases and J 2 bases, leaving 17 bases between the germline ends. This CDR3 comprises 16 residues. CDR1 is SGHTA and CDR2 is FQGTGA in the germline V gene. The CDR3 nucleotides are TGTGCCAGCAGCGCCAAAGGGACAACGGTCACAGATACGCAGTATTTT. Translation: CASSAKGTTVTDTQYF.

This clonotype was detected a few times. V usage is TRBV6-1 and J usage is TRBJ2-7; TRBD1 matches 7 bases. V lost 6 bases and J lost 3; bases outside the gene matches: 8. Germline assignment: CDR1 MNHNS and CDR2 SASEGT. The CDR3 is 14 amino acids. The CDR3 DNA reads as TGTGCCAGCAGGCCTACAGGGGTAGTCTACGAGCAGTACTTC. Residues: CASRPTGVVYEQYF.

The chain joins TRBV7-9 to TRBJ1-1; D unresolved. Germline-derived CDR1 and CDR2 are SEHNR and FQNEAQ (reference sequence). The CDR3 spans 13 residues. Trimming left V 5 bases short and J 4 bases short, with 11 bases between. The CDR3 region is CASSLPGGTEAFF. CDR3 coding DNA: TGTGCCAGCAGCCTGCCGGGAGGCACTGAAGCTTTCTTT. Combining the CDR3 with reference TRBV7-9 and TRBJ1-1 gives the whole variable domain DTGVSQNPRHKITKRGQNVTFRCDPISEHNRLYWYRQTLGQGPEFLTYFQNEAQLEKSRLLSDRFSAERPKGSFSTLEIQRTEQGDSAMYLCASSLPGGTEAFFGQGTRLTVV.

This clonotype came up a few times. The chain uses TRBV6-1 and TRBJ1-6, with TRBD1 matching 8 bases. V trimming: 6 bases; J trimming: 4 bases; junction bases outside the gene matches: 8. The CDR3 has 16 amino acids. Germline CDR1 and CDR2: MNHNS and SASEGT. The CDR3 DNA reads TGTGCCAGCAGATTCGGACAGGGAGGTTATAATTCACCCCTCCACTTT. As protein: CASRFGQGGYNSPLHF.

This clonotype was seen repeatedly, ten times or more. The gene calls are TRBV27 and TRBJ2-1; D is perhaps TRBD2 (6 bases). The CDR3 length is 15 residues. V was cut by 3 bases and J by 9 bases, with 18 bases left in between. Germline CDR1 reads MNHEY; CDR2 reads SMNVEV (reference sequence). The CDR3 coding sequence is TGTGCCAGCAGTTTCGGTCGGGAGACCCCACTTGAGCAGTTCTTC. Residues: CASSFGRETPLEQFF.

This clonotype was seen repeatedly, ten times or more. This chain connects TRBV2 to TRBJ1-1; 11 nucleotides align to TRBD1. The CDR3 runs to 14 residues. CDR1 and CDR2 from the germline V gene are SNHLY and FYNNEI. V was pared by 6 bases and J by 6 bases, with 6 bases of the junction left unmatched. The DNA of the CDR3 is TGTGCCAGCAGACAAGGGGACAGGGGGTCTGAAGCTTTCTTT. Translated, it gives CASRQGDRGSEAFF.

V is TRBV30 and J is TRBJ1-1; no definite D call. There are 14 residues in the CDR3. The V and J ends lost 1 base and 6 bases respectively, with 15 bases between them. Germline CDR1 reads GTSNPN; CDR2 reads SVGIG (reference sequence). CDR3 residues: CAWSGSFGGPEAFF. As DNA, the CDR3 is TGTGCCTGGAGTGGGAGCTTCGGAGGGCCTGAAGCTTTCTTT.

This chain uses TRBV6-1 with TRBJ1-2; D perhaps matches TRBD1 (5 bases). Germline lookup yields CDR1 MNHNS and CDR2 SASEGT. V lost 5 bases and J lost 3, with 16 bases in between. The CDR3 sequence is 15 residues long. CDR3 loop: CASSPTTGTDYGYTF. CDR3 nucleotide sequence: TGTGCCAGCAGTCCGACAACCGGGACGGACTATGGCTACACCTTC.

This clonotype was picked up a small number of times. The genes are TRBV5-1 and TRBJ2-6, with D possibly being TRBD1 or TRBD2 (6 bases each). Looked up from germline, CDR1 is SGHRS and CDR2 is YFSETQ. V lost 1 base and J lost 3, with 8 bases in between. The CDR3 totals 15 residues. The CDR3 DNA reads as TGCGCCAGCAGCTTGAGGGGGGTTGGGGCCAACGTCCTGACTTTC. Encoded protein: CASSLRGVGANVLTF. Based on the CDR3 plus reference TRBV5-1 and TRBJ2-6, the full variable domain is KAGVTQTPRYLIKTRGQQVTLSCSPISGHRSVSWYQQTPGQGLQFLFEYFSETQRNKGNFPGRFSGRQFSNSRSEMNVSTLELGDSALYLCASSLRGVGANVLTFGAGSRLTVL.

In this sample, this clonotype turned up many times. The chain carries TRBV2 and TRBJ1-1, with 8 bases that match TRBD1. Germline V gene sequence: CDR1 SNHLY, CDR2 FYNNEI. J gave up 10 bases and V 3 bases, and 10 bases lay outside the gene matches. This CDR3 is built from 14 residues. CDR3 protein: CASSDRRQGLGAFF. CDR3 DNA sequence: TGTGCCAGCAGTGACAGGAGACAGGGGCTTGGAGCTTTCTTT.

This clonotype occurred many times. The V gene is TRBV6-1, the J gene TRBJ2-6; 7 bases map to TRBD1. The CDR3 consists of 12 residues. Germline V gives CDR1 MNHNS, CDR2 SASEGT. With V trimmed by 5 bases and J by 10 bases, 2 bases remained unmatched. The CDR3 sequence is CASSYRGNVLTF. The CDR3 coding sequence is TGTGCCAGCAGTTACAGGGGAAACGTCCTGACTTTC.

This clonotype was recorded a few times. The chain couples TRBV19 to TRBJ1-4; 9 positions match TRBD1. Germline CDR1 reads LNHDA; CDR2 reads SQIVND (reference sequence). This CDR3 region has 14 residues. V shed 10 bases, J shed 8 bases, and the junction held 11 bases outside the gene matches. The CDR3 nucleotides read TGTGCCACCTCATCCAGGGACAGGGACGAAAAACTGTTTTTT. It translates to CATSSRDRDEKLFF.

The chain couples TRBV19 to TRBJ2-1; 7 bases align to TRBD2. The germline V gene has CDR1 LNHDA and CDR2 SQIVND (reference sequence). The CDR3 is 15 amino acids. The J segment lost 4 bases and the V segment lost 8 bases, leaving 11 bases of the junction unmatched. The CDR3 sequence is CASGLPGGPYNEQFF. CDR3 nucleotides: TGTGCCAGTGGTTTACCGGGAGGCCCGTACAATGAGCAGTTCTTC.

This clonotype was seen repeatedly, ten times or more. This sequence joins TRBV12-3 or TRBV12-4 and TRBJ2-7, with 8 nucleotides matching TRBD2. There are 14 residues in the CDR3. The ends lost 2 bases at V and 3 bases at J; junction bases unmatched: 3. This chain's CDR3 is CASSLREGGYEQYF. For the CDR3, the DNA is TGTGCCAGCAGTTTACGGGAGGGCGGCTACGAGCAGTACTTC.

This clonotype was counted a few times. CDR3 DNA: TGTGCCAGCAGCCAAGATTTTAGGAGCCACAATCAGCCCCAGCATTTT. This encodes CASSQDFRSHNQPQHF. The chain recombines TRBV3-1 with TRBJ1-5, with D uncertain. Germline loops: CDR1 LGHDT, CDR2 YNNKEL (reference sequence). Trimming took off 0 bases at V and 3 bases at J, with 12 bases between the two ends. The CDR3 has 16 amino acids.

Ten or more counts support this clonotype. The chain carries TRBV9 and TRBJ2-5; possibly TRBD1 for D (5 bases). V lost 4 bases to trimming and J lost 4 bases, with 14 bases between them. This CDR3 comprises 14 residues. Per the germline V gene, CDR1 is SGDLS and CDR2 is YYNGEE. The CDR3 DNA follows: TGTGCCAGCAGCAAGGACACCATGAGAGAGACCCAGTACTTC. Residues: CASSKDTMRETQYF.

V is TRBV29-1 and J is TRBJ2-7; D is tentatively TRBD1 or TRBD2 (5 bases each). The CDR3 loop spans 14 amino acids. Trimming stripped 4 bases from V and 3 bases from J, with 16 bases between. Germline-derived CDR1 and CDR2 are SQVTM and ANQGSEA. This CDR3 reads CSVGLGERGYEQYF. The DNA for the CDR3 is TGCAGCGTTGGCTTAGGGGAGAGGGGCTACGAGCAGTACTTC.

The rearrangement uses TRBV29-1 and TRBJ2-1; weak D call: TRBD1 (6 bases). In germline, CDR1 is SQVTM, CDR2 ANQGSEA. The CDR3 totals 16 residues. Trimming pared 2 bases from V and 8 bases from J, leaving 22 bases between. This chain's CDR3 is CSVEYFPRGLGDEQFF. CDR3 DNA sequence: TGCAGCGTTGAATATTTCCCCAGGGGCTTAGGGGATGAGCAGTTCTTC.

This clonotype has a count of ten or more. The chain combines TRBV20-1 with TRBJ2-3; 7 bases align to TRBD2. The germline V gene encodes CDR1 DFQATT and CDR2 SNEGSKA (reference sequence). The V segment lost 5 bases and the J segment 1 base; nucleotides outside the gene matches: 6. The CDR3 runs to 14 residues. CDR3: CSAASGEGTDTQYF. The CDR3 nucleotides read TGCAGTGCTGCAAGCGGGGAGGGCACAGATACGCAGTATTTT.

The CDR3 sequence: CAIMGDLPDTQYF. CDR3 bases: TGTGCCATCATGGGGGACTTGCCCGATACGCAGTATTTT. The J gene is TRBJ2-3, the V gene TRBV10-3; tentative D call: TRBD2 (6 bases). CDR1 ENHRY and CDR2 SYGVKD come from the germline V gene. CDR3 length equals 13 residues. Trimming stripped 7 bases from V and 6 bases from J, with 14 bases between.

The rearrangement uses TRBV28 and TRBJ1-2; 9 bases fit TRBD1. The CDR3 is 16 residues long. V was pared by 5 bases and J by 8 bases, with 15 bases of the junction left unmatched. Germline V lookup: CDR1 MDHEN, CDR2 SYDVKM. CDR3 loop: CASSLNFIQGAEGYTF. DNA for the CDR3: TGTGCCAGCAGTCTCAACTTCATACAGGGGGCGGAGGGCTACACCTTC.

The gene calls are TRBV20-1 and TRBJ2-1; the match to TRBD2 covers 7 bases. The germline V gene has CDR1 DFQATT and CDR2 SNEGSKA (reference sequence). This CDR3 has 17 amino acids. V shed 1 base and J 0 bases; nucleotides not matched to a gene: 9. Here the CDR3 reads CSARVSGFSSSYNEQFF. The CDR3 nucleotides read TGCAGTGCTAGAGTTAGCGGGTTCTCTAGCTCCTACAATGAGCAGTTCTTC.

This clonotype was observed a few times. V gene TRBV5-1 combines with J gene TRBJ2-3, with D tentatively TRBD2 (5 bases). The V gene lost 4 bases and the J gene lost 2 bases, with 14 bases spanning the gap. The CDR3 runs to 15 residues. CDR1 and CDR2 from the germline V gene are SGHRS and YFSETQ. The CDR3 is CASSPNSVPTDTQYF. Here the CDR3 DNA reads TGCGCCAGCAGCCCCAATAGCGTCCCCACAGATACGCAGTATTTT.

The table lists this clonotype with many counts. V and J are TRBV25-1 and TRBJ2-7, with TRBD2 matching over 7 bases. The trim removed 4 bases at V and 3 bases at J, leaving 12 bases unmatched. Germline-derived CDR1 and CDR2 are MGHDK and SYGVNS. The CDR3 contains 16 residues. DNA for the CDR3: TGTGCCAGCAGTGGGGGTGAAAGGGAGGGCCACTACGAGCAGTACTTC. Translation gives CASSGGEREGHYEQYF.

This clonotype came up many times. The chain is built from TRBV28 and TRBJ2-2; no clear D. This CDR3 contains 15 residues. V lost 6 bases and J 4 bases, leaving 15 bases between the germline ends. Per the germline V gene, CDR1 is MDHEN and CDR2 is SYDVKM. In nucleotides, the CDR3 is TGTGCCAGCAGCCCCCTCCCTCTAGGCACCGGGGAGCTGTTTTTT. This gives the protein CASSPLPLGTGELFF.